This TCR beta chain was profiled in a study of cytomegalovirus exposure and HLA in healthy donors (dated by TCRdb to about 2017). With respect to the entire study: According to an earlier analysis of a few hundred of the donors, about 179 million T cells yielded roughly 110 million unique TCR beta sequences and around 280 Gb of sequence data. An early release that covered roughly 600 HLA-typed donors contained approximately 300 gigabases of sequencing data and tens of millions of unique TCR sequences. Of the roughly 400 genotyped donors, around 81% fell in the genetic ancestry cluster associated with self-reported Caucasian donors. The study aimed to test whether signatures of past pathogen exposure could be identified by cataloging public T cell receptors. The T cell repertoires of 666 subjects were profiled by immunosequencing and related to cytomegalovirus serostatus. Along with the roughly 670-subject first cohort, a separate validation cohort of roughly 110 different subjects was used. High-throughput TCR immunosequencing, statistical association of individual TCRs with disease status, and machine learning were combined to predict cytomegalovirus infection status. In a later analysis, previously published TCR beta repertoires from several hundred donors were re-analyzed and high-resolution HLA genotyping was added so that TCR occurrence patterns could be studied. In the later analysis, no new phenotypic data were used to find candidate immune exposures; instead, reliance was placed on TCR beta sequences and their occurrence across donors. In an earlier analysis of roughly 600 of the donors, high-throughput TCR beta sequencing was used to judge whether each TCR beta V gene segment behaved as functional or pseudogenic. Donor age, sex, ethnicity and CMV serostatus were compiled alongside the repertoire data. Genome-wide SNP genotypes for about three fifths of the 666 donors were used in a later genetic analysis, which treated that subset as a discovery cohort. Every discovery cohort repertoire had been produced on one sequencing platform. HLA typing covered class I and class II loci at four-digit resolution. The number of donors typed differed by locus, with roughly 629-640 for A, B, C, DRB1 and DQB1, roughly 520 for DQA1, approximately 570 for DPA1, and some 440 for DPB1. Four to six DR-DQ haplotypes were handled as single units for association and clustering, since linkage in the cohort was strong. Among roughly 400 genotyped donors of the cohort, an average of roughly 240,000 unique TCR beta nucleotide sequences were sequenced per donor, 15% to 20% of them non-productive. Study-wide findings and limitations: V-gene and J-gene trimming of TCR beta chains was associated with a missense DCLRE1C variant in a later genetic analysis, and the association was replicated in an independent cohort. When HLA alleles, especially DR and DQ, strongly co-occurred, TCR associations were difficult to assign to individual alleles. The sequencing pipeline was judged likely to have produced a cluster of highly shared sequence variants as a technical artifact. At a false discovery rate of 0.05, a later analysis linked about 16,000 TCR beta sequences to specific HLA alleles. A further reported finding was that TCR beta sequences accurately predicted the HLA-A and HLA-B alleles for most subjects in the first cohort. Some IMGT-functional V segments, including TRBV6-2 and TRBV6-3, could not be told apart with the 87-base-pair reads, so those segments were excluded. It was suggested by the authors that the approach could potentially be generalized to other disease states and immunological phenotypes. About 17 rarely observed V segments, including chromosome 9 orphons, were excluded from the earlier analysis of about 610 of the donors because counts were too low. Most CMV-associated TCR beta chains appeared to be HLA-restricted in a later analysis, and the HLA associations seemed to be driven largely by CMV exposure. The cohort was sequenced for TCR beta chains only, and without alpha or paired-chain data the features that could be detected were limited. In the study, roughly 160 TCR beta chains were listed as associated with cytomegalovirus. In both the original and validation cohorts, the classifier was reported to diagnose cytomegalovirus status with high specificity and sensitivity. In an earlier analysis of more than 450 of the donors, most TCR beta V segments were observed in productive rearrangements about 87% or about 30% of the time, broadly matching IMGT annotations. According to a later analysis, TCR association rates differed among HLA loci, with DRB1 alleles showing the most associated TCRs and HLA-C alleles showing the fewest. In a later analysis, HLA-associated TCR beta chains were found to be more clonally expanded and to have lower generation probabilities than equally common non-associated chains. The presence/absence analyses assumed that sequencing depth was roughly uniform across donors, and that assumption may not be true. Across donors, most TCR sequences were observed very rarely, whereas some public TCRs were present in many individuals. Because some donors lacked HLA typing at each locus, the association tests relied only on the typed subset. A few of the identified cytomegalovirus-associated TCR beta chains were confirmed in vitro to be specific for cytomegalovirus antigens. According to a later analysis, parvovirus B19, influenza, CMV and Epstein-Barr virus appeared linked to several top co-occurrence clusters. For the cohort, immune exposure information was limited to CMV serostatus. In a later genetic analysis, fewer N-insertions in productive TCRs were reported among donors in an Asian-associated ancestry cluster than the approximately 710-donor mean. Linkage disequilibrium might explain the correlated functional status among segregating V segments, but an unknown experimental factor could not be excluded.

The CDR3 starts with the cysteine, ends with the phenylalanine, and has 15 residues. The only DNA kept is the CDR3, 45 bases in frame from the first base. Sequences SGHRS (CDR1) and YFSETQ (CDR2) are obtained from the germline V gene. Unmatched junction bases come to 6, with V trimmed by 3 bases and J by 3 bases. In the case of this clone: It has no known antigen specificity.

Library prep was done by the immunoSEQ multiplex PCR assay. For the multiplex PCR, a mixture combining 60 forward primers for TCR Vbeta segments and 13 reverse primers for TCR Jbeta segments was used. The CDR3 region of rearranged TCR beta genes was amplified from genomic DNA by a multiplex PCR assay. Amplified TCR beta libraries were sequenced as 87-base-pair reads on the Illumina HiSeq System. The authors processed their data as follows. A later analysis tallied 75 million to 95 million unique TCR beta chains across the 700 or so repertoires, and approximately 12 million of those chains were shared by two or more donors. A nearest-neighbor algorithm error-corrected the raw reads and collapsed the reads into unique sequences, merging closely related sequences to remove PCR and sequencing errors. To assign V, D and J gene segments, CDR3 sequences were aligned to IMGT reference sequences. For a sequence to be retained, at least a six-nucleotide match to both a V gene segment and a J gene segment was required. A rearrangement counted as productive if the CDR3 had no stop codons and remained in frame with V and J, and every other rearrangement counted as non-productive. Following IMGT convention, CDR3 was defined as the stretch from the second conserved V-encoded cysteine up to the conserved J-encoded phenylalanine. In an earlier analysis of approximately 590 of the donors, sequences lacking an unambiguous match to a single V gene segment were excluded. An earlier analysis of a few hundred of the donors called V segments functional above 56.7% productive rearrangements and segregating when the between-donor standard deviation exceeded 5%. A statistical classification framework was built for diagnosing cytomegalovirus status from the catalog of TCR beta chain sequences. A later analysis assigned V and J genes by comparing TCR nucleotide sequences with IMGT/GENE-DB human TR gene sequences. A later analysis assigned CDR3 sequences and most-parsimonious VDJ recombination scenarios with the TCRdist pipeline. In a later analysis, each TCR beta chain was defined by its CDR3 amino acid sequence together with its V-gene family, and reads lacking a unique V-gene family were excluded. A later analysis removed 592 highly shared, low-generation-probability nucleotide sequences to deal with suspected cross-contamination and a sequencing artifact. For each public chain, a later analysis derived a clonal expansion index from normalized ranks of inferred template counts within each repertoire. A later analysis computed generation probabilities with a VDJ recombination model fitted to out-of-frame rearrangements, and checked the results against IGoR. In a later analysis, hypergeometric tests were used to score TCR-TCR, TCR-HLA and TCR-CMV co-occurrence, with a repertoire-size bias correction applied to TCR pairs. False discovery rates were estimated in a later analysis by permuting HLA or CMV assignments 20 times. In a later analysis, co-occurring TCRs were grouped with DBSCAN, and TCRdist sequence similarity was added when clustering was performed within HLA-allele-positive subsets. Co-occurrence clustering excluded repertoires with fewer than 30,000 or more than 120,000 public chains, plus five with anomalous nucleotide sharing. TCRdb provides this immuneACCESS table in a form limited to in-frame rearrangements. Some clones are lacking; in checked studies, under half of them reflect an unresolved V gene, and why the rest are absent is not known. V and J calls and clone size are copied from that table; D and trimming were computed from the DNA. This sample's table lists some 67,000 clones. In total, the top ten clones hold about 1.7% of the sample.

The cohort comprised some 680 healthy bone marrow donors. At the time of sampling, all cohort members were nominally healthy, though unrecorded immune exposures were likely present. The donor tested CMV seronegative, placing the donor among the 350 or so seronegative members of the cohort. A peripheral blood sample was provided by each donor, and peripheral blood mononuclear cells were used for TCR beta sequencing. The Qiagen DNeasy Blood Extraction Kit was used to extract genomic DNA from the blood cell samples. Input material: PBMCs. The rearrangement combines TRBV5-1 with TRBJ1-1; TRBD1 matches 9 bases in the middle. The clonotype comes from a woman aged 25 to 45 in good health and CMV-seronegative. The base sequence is TGCGCCAGCAGCTCGGGACAGGGAGGGGACACTGAAGCTTTCTTT. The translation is CASSSGQGGDTEAFF.